This TCR beta chain appears in the sequencing data of a study of post-analysis software for immune sequencing data (dated by TCRdb to the mid-2010s). With respect to the entire study: The recorded disease courses included relapsing-remitting, secondary progressive and progressive-relapsing multiple sclerosis, and some patients had no subtype annotation. The patient repertoires were compared against some twelve previously published healthy control repertoires obtained from donors aged roughly 6 to 25 years. A subset of samples was prepared in parallel using single-end sample barcoding, then pooled and co-amplified after Illumina adapter ligation.

Including the terminal cysteine and phenylalanine, the CDR3 comprises 14 residues. Solely the CDR3 DNA is kept, with 42 bases framed from the first base. Trimming at the junction amounts to 6 bases on V and 6 bases on J, and the germline ends lie 15 bases apart. Library method: PCR. Sequencing was performed on an Illumina HiSeq 2500. To reduce PCR and sequencing biases, unique molecular identifiers were incorporated into the TCR beta cDNA libraries. About 500,000 cDNA molecules were obtained for every 1 to 10 million input T cells, so each molecule roughly corresponded to one T cell. Patient libraries were prepared and sequenced with the same protocol used for the earlier healthy control dataset. Samples belonging to the same batch were prepared together, multiplexed and sequenced on a shared HiSeq lane. The authors processed their data as follows. MIGEC handled the raw barcoded reads, throwing out single-read molecular identifier groups before consensus assembly and CDR3 extraction. Clonotype tables were post-analysed with VDJtools, and diversity was normalized by down-sampling all datasets to the smallest sample size. Repertoire overlap clustering matched CDR3 amino acid but not nucleotide sequences to correct batch-related cross-sample contamination. TCRdb reprocessing: public reads trimmed at Q25 with fastp, clones called with MiXCR, in-frame beta chains kept. Rows are combined by CDR3 protein, so each entry shows the most common genes and DNA. The V and J calls were determined by TCRdb, not by the authors. In all, the sample holds 400,000 to 500,000 distinct CDR3 sequences, and 35% to 45% of those were seen once. Around 8% of the sample comes from the top ten.

A remark on this clonotype: Its antigen is not yet known. No clone much larger than this one lies a single base away; base qualities are absent.

TCR beta repertoires were profiled from peripheral blood of roughly 13 young patients with multiple sclerosis to demonstrate the VDJtools post-analysis software. Multiple sclerosis patients were children and adolescents aged about 6 to 16 years. The full study reports these points: Significantly lower normalized Chao1 diversity was found in multiple sclerosis patients than in controls, suggesting substantial peripheral T-cell clonal expansion. Patients showed significantly higher frequencies than controls for roughly five TRBV segments, among them TRBV5-6, TRBV5-1 and TRBV20-1. Direct clustering with F measure showed strong co-clustering of samples prepared in the same batch, prompting a batch-effect correction. The multiple sclerosis patient group was slightly younger than the control group.

The TCR was taken from a girl aged 2-10 years with multiple sclerosis. The sequenced material came from blood. The chain is made from TRBV12-3 or TRBV12-4 and TRBJ2-1, with the D segment possibly TRBD1 or TRBD2, each aligning over 6 bases. The nucleotides read TGTGCCAGCAGCCTGGTCCGGGGGCGCAATGAGCAGTTCTTC. This yields the protein CASSLVRGRNEQFF.